Sequencing of this T cell receptor (beta chain) was carried out in a study of beta chain features in type 1 diabetes. Whole-study findings and limits: Resolution of whether HLA type affects TCRB rearrangement was not achieved here. Diminished insertions and augmented deletions at VDJ junctions characterized type 1 diabetes patients.

This clone has more than one count but fewer than ten. The antigen is not known. As every portion of the isolated RNA was reverse transcribed, the sequencing read expressed TCRB transcripts. Generated by immunoSEQ multiplex PCR, the TCRdb table keeps only in-frame clones and is missing some. The data hold about 140,000 clones, with 6.9% observed a single time. Trimming at V came to 1 base and at J to 4 bases, leaving 6 bases not matched to a gene. The CDR3 covers 16 residues. From germline, CDR1 is MGHRA and CDR2 YSYEKL. The chain recombines TRBV4-1 with TRBJ2-3; 9 positions agree with TRBD2. Sequences were obtained from central memory CD4+ T cells from blood. The TCR comes from a woman between 25 and 40 years old in good health. CDR3 residues: CASSQVGGRAADTQYF. The CDR3 nucleotides are TGCGCCAGCAGCCAAGTCGGCGGGAGGGCCGCAGATACGCAGTATTTT.